This passage covers 2 T cell receptor beta chains from one sample sequenced in a study of cytomegalovirus exposure and HLA in healthy donors. The primer mix had 60 Vbeta and 13 Jbeta primers. Method: immunoSEQ multiplex PCR; TCRdb's copy keeps in-frame clones and lacks some. Here the sample spans about 120,000 clones, 65% to 90% being singletons. The sample comprised PBMCs. All receptors come from a middle-aged woman in good health and CMV-seronegative.

The chain joins TRBV27 to TRBJ2-3, with TRBD2 matching over 11 bases. The CDR3 is 16 residues long. Losses at the gene ends were 4 bases for V and 3 bases for J; bases not matched to a gene: 6. Per the germline V gene, CDR1 is MNHEY and CDR2 is SMNVEV (reference sequence). CDR3 residues: CASSSRLAGWTDTQYF. CDR3 bases: TGTGCCAGCAGTTCCCGACTAGCGGGATGGACAGATACGCAGTATTTT.

The rearrangement joins TRBV27 to TRBJ2-7, with 10 positions matching TRBD2. This CDR3 is built from 17 residues. The trim removed 3 bases at V and 7 bases at J, leaving 15 bases unmatched. Germline loops: CDR1 MNHEY, CDR2 SMNVEV (reference sequence). The CDR3 loop is CASSFGSGGSQVWEQYF. In nucleotides, the CDR3 is TGTGCCAGCAGTTTCGGTAGCGGGGGGTCCCAAGTTTGGGAGCAGTACTTC.